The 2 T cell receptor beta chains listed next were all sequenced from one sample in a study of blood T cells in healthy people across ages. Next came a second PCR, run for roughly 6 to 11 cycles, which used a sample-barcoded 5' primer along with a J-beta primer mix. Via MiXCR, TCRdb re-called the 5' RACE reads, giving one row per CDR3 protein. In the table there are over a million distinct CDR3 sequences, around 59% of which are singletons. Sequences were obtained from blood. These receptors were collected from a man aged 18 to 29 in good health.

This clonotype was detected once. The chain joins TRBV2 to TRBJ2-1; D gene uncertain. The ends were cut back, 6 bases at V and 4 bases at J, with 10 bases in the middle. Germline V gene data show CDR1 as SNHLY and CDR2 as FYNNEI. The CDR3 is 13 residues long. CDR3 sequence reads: CASSDPNYNEQFF. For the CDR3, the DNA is TGTGCCAGCAGCGATCCCAATTACAATGAGCAGTTCTTC.

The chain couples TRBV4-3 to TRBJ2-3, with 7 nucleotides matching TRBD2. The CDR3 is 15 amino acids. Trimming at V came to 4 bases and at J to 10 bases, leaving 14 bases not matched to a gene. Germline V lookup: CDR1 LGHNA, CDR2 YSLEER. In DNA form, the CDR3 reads TGCGCCAGCAGCCCCGGGACTACGGTAGGGAGTGCGCAGTATTTT. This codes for CASSPGTTVGSAQYF.